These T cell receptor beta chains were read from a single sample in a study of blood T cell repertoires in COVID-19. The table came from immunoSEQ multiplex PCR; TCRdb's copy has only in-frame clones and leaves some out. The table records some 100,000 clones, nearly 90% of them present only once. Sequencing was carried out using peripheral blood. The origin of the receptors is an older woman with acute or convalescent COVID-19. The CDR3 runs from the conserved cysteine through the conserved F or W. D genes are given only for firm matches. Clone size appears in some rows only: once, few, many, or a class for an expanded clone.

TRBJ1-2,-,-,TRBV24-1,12,CATSVDTQGYTF,TGTGCCACCAGTGTCGACACCCAGGGCTACACCTTC
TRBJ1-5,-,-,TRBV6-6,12,CASSTSPQPQHF,TGTGCCAGCAGTACATCCCCTCAGCCCCAGCATTTT
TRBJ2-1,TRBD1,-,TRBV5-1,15,CASSSTGQTHNEQFF,TGCGCCAGCAGCTCGACGGGACAGACGCACAATGAGCAGTTCTTC
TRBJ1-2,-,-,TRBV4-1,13,CASSQESGYGYTF,TGCGCCAGCAGCCAAGAATCAGGGTATGGCTACACCTTC
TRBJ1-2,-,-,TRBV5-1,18,CASSPGTADRLPHYGYTF,TGCGCCAGCAGCCCCGGGACGGCCGACAGGCTACCACACTATGGCTACACCTTC
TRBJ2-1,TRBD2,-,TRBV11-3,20,CASSTPDGTSGFSTYNEQFF,TGTGCCAGCAGCACGCCCGACGGGACTAGCGGATTCTCCACTTACAATGAGCAGTTCTTC
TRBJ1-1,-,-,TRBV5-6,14,CASSLEGMGTEAFF,TGTGCCAGCAGCTTGGAGGGGATGGGGACTGAAGCTTTCTTT
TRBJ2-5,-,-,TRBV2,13,CASNRINQETQYF,TGTGCCAGCAACAGGATAAACCAAGAGACCCAGTACTTC
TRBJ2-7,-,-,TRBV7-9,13,CASSSDSSYEQYF,TGTGCCAGCAGTTCGGACTCTTCCTACGAGCAGTACTTC
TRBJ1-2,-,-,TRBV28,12,CASRGGVGGYTF,TGTGCCAGCCGTGGGGGGGTGGGTGGCTACACCTTC
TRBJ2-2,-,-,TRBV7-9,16,CASSLAGGGSSGELFF,TGTGCCAGCAGCTTAGCGGGAGGGGGTTCCTCCGGGGAGCTGTTTTTT
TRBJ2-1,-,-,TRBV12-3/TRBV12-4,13,CASKGDSYNEQFF,TGTGCCAGCAAGGGAGACTCCTACAATGAGCAGTTCTTC
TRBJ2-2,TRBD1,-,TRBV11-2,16,CASSFRQGRVPGELFF,TGTGCCAGCAGCTTTAGACAGGGGAGAGTTCCCGGGGAGCTGTTTTTT
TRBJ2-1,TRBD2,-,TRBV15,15,CATKLAGISYNEQFF,TGTGCCACCAAACTAGCGGGCATCTCCTACAATGAGCAGTTCTTC
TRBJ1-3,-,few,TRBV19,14,CASGGVHTGNTIYF,TGTGCCAGTGGAGGGGTACACACTGGAAACACCATATATTTT
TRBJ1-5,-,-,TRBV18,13,CASSPRGGQPQHF,TGTGCCAGCTCACCACGAGGGGGTCAGCCCCAGCATTTT